This TCR beta chain was recovered during a study of PD-1 blockade in mismatch repair-deficient tumors. Notes on the study in general: Tumor-resident clones, often undetectable pretreatment in blood, expanded then contracted after pembrolizumab.

Concerning this clone itself: Antigen unknown.

Trimming took off 0 bases at V and 0 bases at J, with 6 bases between the two ends. Germline CDR1 and CDR2: SGHRS and YFSETQ. CDR3 length equals 14 residues. Method: immunoSEQ multiplex PCR; TCRdb's copy keeps in-frame clones and lacks some. The sample holds 35,000 to 45,000 clones, 70% to 90% seen once. This sequence was found in an adult with mismatch repair-deficient cancer. The sample here was peripheral blood, taken roughly 76 weeks after starting pembrolizumab. This rearrangement joins TRBV5-1 to TRBJ1-2, with D uncertain. In nucleotides, the CDR3 is TGCGCCAGCAGCTTGGACACAGCTAACTATGGCTACACCTTC. Protein: CASSLDTANYGYTF.